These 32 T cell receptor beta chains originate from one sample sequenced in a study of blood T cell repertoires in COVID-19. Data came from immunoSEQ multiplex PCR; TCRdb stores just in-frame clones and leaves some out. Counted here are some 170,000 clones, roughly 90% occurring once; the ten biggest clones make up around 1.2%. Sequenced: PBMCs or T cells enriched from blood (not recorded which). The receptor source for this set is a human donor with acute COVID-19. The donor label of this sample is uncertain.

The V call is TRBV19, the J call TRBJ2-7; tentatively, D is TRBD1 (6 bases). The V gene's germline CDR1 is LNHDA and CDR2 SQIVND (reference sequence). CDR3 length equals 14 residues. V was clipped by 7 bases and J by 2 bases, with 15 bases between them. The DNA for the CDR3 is TGTGCCAGTACCTCTGGGCAGGGGACCTACGAGCAGTACTTC. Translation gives CASTSGQGTYEQYF.

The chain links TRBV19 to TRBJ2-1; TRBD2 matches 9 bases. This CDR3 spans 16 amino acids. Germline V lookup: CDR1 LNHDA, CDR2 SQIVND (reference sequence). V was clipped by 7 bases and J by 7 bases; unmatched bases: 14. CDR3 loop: CASTSTGGTSWNEQFF. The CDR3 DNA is TGTGCCAGTACCTCAACGGGGGGGACTAGCTGGAATGAGCAGTTCTTC.

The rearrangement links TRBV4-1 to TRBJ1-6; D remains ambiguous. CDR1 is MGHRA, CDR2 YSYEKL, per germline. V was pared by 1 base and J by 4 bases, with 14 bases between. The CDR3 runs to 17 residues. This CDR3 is CASSQVRAGGYNSPLHF. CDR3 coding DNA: TGCGCCAGCAGCCAAGTAAGGGCAGGCGGGTATAATTCACCCCTCCACTTT.

The CDR3 region is CASSQEVSGRNGYTF. DNA for the CDR3: TGTGCCAGCAGCCAAGAGGTTTCAGGGCGGAATGGCTACACCTTC. The chain combines TRBV3-1 (or the pseudogene TRBV3-2) with TRBJ1-2; TRBD1 is a possible D gene (5 bases). V lost 0 bases and J lost 6, with 14 bases in between. This CDR3 comprises 15 residues. Germline lookup yields CDR1 LGHDT and CDR2 YNNKEL (reference sequence).

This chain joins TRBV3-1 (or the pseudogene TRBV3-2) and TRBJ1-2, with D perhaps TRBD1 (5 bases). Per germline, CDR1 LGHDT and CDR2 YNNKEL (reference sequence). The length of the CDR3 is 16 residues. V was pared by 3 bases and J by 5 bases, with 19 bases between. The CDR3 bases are TGTGCCAGCAGCCAGTCCCCGGGGGACCTCGGGTATGGCTACACCTTC. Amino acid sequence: CASSQSPGDLGYGYTF.

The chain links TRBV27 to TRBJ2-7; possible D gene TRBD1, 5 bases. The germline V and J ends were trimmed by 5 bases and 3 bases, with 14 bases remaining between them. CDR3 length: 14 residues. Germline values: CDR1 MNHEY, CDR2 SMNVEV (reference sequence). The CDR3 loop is CASSNSDSYYEQYF. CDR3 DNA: TGTGCCAGCAGTAACTCCGACAGCTACTACGAGCAGTACTTC.

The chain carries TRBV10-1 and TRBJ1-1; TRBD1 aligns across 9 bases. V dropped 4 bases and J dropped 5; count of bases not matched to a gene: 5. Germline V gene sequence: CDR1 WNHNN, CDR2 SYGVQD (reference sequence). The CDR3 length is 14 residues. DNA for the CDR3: TGCGCCAGCAGTGGCGACAGGGGGGAGACTGAAGCTTTCTTT. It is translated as CASSGDRGETEAFF.

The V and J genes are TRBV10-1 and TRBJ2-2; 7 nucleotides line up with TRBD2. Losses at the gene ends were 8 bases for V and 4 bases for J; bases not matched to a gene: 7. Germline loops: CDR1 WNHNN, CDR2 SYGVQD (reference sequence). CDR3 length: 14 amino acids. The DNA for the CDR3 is TGCGCCAGCGGGAGTGGCGGGGGCACCGGGGAGCTGTTTTTT. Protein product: CASGSGGGTGELFF.

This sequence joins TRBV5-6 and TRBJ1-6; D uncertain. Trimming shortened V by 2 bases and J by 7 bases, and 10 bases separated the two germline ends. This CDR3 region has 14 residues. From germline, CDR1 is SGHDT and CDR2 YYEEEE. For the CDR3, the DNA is TGTGCCAGCAGCTTAGGCAGAGGAAATTCACCCCTCCACTTT. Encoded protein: CASSLGRGNSPLHF.

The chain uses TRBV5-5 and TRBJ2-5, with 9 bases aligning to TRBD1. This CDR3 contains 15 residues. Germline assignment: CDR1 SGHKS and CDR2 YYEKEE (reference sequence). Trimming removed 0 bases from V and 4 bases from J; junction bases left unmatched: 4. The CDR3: CASSLEGQGGETQYF. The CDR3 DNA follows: TGTGCCAGCAGCTTGGAGGGACAGGGAGGAGAGACCCAGTACTTC.

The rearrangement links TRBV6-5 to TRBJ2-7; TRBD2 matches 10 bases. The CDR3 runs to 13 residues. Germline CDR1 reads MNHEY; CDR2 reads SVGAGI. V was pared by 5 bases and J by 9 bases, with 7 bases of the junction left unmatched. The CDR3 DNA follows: TGTGCCAGCAGTCCCACTAGCGGGGTTGGGCAGTACTTC. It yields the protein CASSPTSGVGQYF.

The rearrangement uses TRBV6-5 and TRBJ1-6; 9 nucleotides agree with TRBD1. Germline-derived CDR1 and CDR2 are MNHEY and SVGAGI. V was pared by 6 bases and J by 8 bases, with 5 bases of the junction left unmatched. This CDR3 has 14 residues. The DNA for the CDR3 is TGTGCCAGCAGCCCGCGGACAGGGGATTCACCCCTCCACTTT. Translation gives CASSPRTGDSPLHF.

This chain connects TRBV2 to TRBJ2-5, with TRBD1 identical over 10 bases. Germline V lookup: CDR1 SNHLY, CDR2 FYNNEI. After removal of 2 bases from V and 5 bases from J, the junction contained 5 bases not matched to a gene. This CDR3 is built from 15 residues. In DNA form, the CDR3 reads TGTGCCAGCAGTGAATTAGGACAGGGGGGGGAGACCCAGTACTTC. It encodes CASSELGQGGETQYF.

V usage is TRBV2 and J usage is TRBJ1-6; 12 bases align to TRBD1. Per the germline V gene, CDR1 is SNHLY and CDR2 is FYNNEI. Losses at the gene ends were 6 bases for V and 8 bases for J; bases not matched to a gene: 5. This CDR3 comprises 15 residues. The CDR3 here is CASSGGTGGDSPLHF. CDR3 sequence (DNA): TGTGCCAGCAGCGGGGGGACAGGGGGCGATTCACCCCTCCACTTT.

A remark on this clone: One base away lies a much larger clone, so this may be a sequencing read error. The CDR3 nucleotides are TGTGCCAGCAGCACACAGGGGGACACTGAAGCTTTCTTT. It specifies CASSTQGDTEAFF. The chain is built from TRBV11-1 and TRBJ1-1, with TRBD1 identical over 8 bases. J was trimmed by 3 bases and V by 5 bases; bases with no gene match: 2. Germline CDR1 and CDR2: SGHAT and FQDESV (reference sequence). CDR3 length: 13 residues.

The CDR3 DNA is TGTGCCAGCAGTGGGGGGCACCCAATGCACAATGAGCAGTTCTTC. This gives the protein CASSGGHPMHNEQFF. The chain links TRBV2 to TRBJ2-1, with D perhaps TRBD1 (6 bases). The CDR3 is made up of 15 amino acids. The germline gives CDR1 SNHLY, CDR2 FYNNEI. V was clipped by 4 bases and J by 5 bases, with 15 bases between them.

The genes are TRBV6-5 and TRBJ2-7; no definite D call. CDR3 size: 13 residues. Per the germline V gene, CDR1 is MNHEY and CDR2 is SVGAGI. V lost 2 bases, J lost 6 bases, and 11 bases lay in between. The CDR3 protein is CASSYGAATEQYF. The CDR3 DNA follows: TGTGCCAGCAGTTACGGAGCAGCGACCGAGCAGTACTTC.

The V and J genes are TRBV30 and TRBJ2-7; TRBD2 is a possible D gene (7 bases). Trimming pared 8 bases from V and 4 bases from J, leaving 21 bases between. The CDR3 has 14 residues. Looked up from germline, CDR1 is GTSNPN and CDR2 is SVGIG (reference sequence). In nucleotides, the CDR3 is TGTGCCCCGTCACCCCCGGGGGGCGGGTACGAGCAGTACTTC. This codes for CAPSPPGGGYEQYF. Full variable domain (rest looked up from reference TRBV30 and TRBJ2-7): SQTIHQWPATLVQPVGSPLSLECTVEGTSNPNLYWYRQAAGRGLQLLFYSVGIGQISSEVPQNLSASRPQDRQFILSSKKLLLSDSGFYLCAPSPPGGGYEQYFGPGTRLTVT.

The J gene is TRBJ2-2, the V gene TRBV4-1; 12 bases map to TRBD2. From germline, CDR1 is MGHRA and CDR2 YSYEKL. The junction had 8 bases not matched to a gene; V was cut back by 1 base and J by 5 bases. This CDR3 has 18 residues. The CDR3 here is CASSQGILAGGRTGELFF. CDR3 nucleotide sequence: TGCGCCAGCAGCCAAGGGATCCTAGCGGGGGGGCGGACCGGGGAGCTGTTTTTT.

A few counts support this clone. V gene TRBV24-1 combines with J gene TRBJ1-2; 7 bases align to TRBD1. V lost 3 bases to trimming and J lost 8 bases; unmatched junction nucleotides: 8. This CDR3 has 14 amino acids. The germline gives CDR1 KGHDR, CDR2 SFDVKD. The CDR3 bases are TGTGCCACCAGTGATCGTACAGGGGTAGGCGGCTACACCTTC. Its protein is CATSDRTGVGGYTF.

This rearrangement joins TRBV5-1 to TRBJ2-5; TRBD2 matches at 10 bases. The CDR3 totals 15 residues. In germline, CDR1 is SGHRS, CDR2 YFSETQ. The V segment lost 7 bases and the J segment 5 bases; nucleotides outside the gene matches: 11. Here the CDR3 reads CASRRSGGELETQYF. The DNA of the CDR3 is TGCGCCAGCCGGAGGAGCGGGGGGGAGTTGGAGACCCAGTACTTC.

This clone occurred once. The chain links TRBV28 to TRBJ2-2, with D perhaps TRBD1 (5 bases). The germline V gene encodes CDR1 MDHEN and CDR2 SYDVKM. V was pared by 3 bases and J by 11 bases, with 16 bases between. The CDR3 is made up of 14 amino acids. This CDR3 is CASSFQGVRGELFF. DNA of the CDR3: TGTGCCAGCAGTTTCCAAGGGGTGCGAGGCGAGCTGTTTTTT.

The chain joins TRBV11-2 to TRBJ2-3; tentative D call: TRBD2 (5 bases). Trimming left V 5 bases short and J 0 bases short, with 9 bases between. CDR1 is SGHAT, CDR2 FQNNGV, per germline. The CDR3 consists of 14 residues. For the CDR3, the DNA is TGTGCCAGCAGCCCCACGGGAAGCACAGATACGCAGTATTTT. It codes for CASSPTGSTDTQYF.

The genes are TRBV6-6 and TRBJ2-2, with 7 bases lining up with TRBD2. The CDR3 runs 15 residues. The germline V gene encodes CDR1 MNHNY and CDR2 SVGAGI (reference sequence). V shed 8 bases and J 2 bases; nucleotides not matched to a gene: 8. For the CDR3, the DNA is TGTGCCAGCCTACTTCTAGCGGCTAACACCGGGGAGCTGTTTTTT. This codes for CASLLLAANTGELFF.

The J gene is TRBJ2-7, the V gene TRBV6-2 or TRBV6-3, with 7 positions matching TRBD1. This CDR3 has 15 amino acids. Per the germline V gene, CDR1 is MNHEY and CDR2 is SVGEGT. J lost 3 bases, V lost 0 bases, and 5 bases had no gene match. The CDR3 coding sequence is TGTGCCAGCAGTTACTCCCAGGGGGAACTCTACGAGCAGTACTTC. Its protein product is CASSYSQGELYEQYF.

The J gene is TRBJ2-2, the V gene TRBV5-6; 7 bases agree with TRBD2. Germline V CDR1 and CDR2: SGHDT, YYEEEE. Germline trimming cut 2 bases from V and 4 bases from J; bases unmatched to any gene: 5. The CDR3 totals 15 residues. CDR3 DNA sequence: TGTGCCAGCAGCTTATGGGGGGGTGGCACCGGGGAGCTGTTTTTT. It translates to CASSLWGGGTGELFF.

This CDR3 reads CASSLAPGSNEQFF. The CDR3 DNA is TGTGCCAGCAGCTTAGCCCCCGGGTCCAATGAGCAGTTCTTC. The rearrangement uses TRBV7-8 and TRBJ2-1; no clear D gene. This CDR3 contains 14 residues. CDR1 and CDR2 from the germline V gene are SGHVS and FQNEAQ. Trimming took 0 bases from V and 6 from J, leaving 9 bases between them.

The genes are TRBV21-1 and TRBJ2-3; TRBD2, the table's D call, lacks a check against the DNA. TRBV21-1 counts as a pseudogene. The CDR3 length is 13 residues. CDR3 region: CASSRSEADTQYF. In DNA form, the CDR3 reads TGTGCCAGCAGCCGAAGCGAGGCAGATACGCAGTATTTT.

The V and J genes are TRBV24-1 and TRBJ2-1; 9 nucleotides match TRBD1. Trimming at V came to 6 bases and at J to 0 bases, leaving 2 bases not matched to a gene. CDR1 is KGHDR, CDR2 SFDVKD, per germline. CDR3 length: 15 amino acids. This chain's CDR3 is CATSLDRGSYNEQFF. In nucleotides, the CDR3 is TGTGCCACCAGTTTGGACAGGGGCTCCTACAATGAGCAGTTCTTC.

CDR3 in amino acids: CSVEGAQGREQYF. CDR3 sequence (DNA): TGCAGCGTTGAGGGGGCTCAAGGGCGCGAGCAGTACTTC. The J gene is TRBJ2-7, the V gene TRBV29-1; possible D gene TRBD1, 6 bases. The CDR3 runs 13 residues. Germline V gene sequence: CDR1 SQVTM, CDR2 ANQGSEA. V lost 3 bases and J lost 6, with 15 bases in between.

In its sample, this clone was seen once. The CDR3 DNA reads TGTGCCACCAGTAGGACTAGCGGGGGGCCGGGCACAGATACGCAGTATTTT. This gives the protein CATSRTSGGPGTDTQYF. The chain links TRBV24-1 to TRBJ2-3, with 14 bases aligning to TRBD2. The CDR3 is 17 residues long. Germline V gene sequence: CDR1 KGHDR, CDR2 SFDVKD. V shed 6 bases and J 1 base; nucleotides not matched to a gene: 5.

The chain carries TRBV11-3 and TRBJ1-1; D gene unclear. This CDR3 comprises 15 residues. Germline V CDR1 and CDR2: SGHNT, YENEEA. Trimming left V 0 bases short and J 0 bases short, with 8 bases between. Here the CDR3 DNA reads TGTGCCAGCAGCTTAGACTCGAGGATGAACACTGAAGCTTTCTTT. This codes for CASSLDSRMNTEAFF.